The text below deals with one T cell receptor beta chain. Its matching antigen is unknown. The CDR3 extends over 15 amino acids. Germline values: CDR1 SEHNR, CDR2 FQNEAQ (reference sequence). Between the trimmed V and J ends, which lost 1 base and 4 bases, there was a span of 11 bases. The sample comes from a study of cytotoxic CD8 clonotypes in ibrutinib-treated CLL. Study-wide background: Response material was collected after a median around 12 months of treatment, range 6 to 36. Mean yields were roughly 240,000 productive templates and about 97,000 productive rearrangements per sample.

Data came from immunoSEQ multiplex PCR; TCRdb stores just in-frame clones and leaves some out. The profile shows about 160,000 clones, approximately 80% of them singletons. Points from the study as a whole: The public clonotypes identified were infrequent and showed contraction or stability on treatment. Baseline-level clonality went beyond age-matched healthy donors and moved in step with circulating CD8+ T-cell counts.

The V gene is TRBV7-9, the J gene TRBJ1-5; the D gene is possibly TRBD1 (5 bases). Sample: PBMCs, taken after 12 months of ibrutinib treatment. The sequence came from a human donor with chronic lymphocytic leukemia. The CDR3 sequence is CASSLGDGGNQPQHF. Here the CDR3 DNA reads TGTGCCAGCAGCTTAGGCGATGGGGGTAATCAGCCCCAGCATTTT.